Sequencing of this T cell receptor (beta chain) was carried out in a study of monozygotic twins with inflammatory bowel disease. The CDR3 covers 14 residues. CDR1 is MNHEY and CDR2 is SMNVEV in the germline V gene (reference sequence). TCRdb re-called the 5' RACE reads; every CDR3 protein appears as one record, without DNA. This sample's table has about 110,000 distinct CDR3 sequences. The gene calls are TRBV27 and TRBJ2-3; the D gene TCRdb calls, TRBD2, cannot be checked with no DNA. The receptor was isolated from a human donor with ulcerative colitis or Crohn's disease, or a healthy co-twin of an affected twin (not recorded which). Input material: blood. The CDR3 protein is CASSLDPRRDTQYF.